This T cell receptor (beta chain) was identified in a study of blood T cells in healthy people across ages. Study results and limitations: It was found that TCR beta diversity correlated strongly with the percentage of naive T cells. Researchers deemed the diversity estimates from one million T cells underestimates. Bulk PBMC profiling left naive and antigen-experienced comparisons inconclusive.

Remarks on this clonotype: Its antigen is still unknown.

Next came a second PCR, run for roughly 7 to 12 cycles, which used a sample-barcoded 5' primer along with a J-beta primer mix. A single record per CDR3 protein comes from TCRdb applying MiXCR to the 5' RACE reads. Of 710,000 or so distinct CDR3 sequences in the sample, over 20% were seen once. PBMCs numbering at least 6 million were isolated per sample. Material: blood. The sequence was collected from an older man in good health.

DNA of the CDR3: TGCAGTGCTAGAGAGGTACGGCAGTCTGGAAACACCATATATTTT. Protein: CSAREVRQSGNTIYF. The rearrangement joins TRBV20-1 to TRBJ1-3; D is undetermined. The germline V gene encodes CDR1 DFQATT and CDR2 SNEGSKA (reference sequence). Trimming removed 0 bases at V and 1 base at J, with 10 bases between. CDR3 length equals 15 residues.